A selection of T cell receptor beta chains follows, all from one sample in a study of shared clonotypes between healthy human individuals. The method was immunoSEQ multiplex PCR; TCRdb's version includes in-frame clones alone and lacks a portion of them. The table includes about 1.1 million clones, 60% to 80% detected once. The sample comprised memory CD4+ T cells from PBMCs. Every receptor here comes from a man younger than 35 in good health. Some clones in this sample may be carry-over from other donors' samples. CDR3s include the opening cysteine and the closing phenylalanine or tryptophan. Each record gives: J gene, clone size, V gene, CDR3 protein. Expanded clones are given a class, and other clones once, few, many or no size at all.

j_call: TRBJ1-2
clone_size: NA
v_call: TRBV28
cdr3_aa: CASSFRGTAFYGYTF

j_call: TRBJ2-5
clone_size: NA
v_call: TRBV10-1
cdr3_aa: CASSLGLAGQETQYF

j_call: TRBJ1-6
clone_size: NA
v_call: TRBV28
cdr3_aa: CASTYNNSPLHF

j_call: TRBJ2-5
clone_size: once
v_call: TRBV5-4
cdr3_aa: CASSPKAQGKTQYF

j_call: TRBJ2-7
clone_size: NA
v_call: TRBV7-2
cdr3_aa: CASSLDRGSSYEQYF

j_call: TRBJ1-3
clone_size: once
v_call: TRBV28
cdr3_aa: CASRSPGIGGNTIYF

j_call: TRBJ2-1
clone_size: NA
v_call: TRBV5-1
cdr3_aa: CASSLGTSHGEQFF

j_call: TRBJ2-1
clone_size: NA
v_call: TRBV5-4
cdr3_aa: CASSPDQSYNEQFF

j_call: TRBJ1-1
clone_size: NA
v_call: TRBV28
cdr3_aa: CASSLVPGQLNTEAFF

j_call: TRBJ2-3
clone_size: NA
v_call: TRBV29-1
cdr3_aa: CSVPSGPEGGGDTQYF

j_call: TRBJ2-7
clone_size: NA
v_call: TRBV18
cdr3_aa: CASSPRAGLAGGPRSAGPYEQYF

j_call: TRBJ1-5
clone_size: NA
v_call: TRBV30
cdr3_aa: CAWSVRGIDQPQHF

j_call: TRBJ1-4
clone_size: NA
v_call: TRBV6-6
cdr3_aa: CASSPTGAKSEKLFF

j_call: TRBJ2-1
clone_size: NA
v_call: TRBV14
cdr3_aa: CASSQDLRGWQFF

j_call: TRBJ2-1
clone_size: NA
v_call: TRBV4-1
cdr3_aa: CASSQVLGGNYNEQFF

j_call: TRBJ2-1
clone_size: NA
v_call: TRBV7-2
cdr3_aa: CASSRGPRENEQFF

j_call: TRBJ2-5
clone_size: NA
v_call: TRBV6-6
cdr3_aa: CASSRQNQETQYF

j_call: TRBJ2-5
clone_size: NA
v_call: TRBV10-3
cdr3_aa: CAISGTGETQYF

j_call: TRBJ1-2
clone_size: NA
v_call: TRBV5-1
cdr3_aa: CASSSSTVYGYTF

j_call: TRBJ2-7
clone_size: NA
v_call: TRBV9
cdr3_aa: CASSANLGAYEQYF

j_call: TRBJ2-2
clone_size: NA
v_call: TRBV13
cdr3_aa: CASSRGYTGELFF

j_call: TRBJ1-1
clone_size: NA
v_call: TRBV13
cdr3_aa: CASSAPVWSSNTEAFF

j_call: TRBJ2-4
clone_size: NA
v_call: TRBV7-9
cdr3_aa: CASSLAGGIDIQYF

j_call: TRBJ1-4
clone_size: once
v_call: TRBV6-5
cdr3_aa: CASSSPDSREKLFF

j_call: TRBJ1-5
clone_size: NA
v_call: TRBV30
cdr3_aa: CAWSAGQGRGQPQHF

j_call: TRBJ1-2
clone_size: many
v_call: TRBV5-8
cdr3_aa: CASSLAGSLNYGYTF

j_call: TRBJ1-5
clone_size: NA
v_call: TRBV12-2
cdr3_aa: CASRPRLEGNHQPQHF

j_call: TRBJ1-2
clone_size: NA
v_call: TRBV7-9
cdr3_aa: CASSAGARTGGYTF